This T cell receptor beta chain was obtained from a study of blood T cell repertoires in COVID-19. Turning to the study itself: The cDNA or gDNA used as material had been derived from T cells, B-cell-depleted T cells, or PBMCs.

The CDR3 loop spans 13 amino acids. V lost 4 bases and J 5 bases, leaving 12 bases between the germline ends. Germline V gene lookup returns CDR1 SGHRS and CDR2 YFSETQ. Per the study methods: Amplifying reference gene primers gave estimates of nucleated cell counts. Assay used: immunoSEQ multiplex PCR; TCRdb lists only in-frame clones, some missing. V, J and clone size are taken as reported in that table, and D and trimming were inferred from the DNA itself. Among 220,000 or so clones listed, approximately 77% were seen once. This clonotype was sampled from a woman older than 75 with acute or convalescent COVID-19. The material sequenced was peripheral blood. The chain carries TRBV5-1 and TRBJ2-5; D remains unclear. The chain's CDR3 is CASSLLVGETQYF. CDR3 nucleotide sequence: TGCGCCAGCAGCCTTTTGGTCGGGGAGACCCAGTACTTC.